These T cell receptor beta chains were read from a single sample in a study of T cells after yellow fever vaccination. Using its own MiXCR run on the 5' RACE reads, TCRdb lists one record per CDR3 protein. The sample has under 400,000 distinct CDR3 sequences; more than 9% are singletons. Sequences were derived from PBMCs, sampled on the day of the first yellow fever vaccination. The receptors derive from a young man who received the YFV17D yellow fever vaccine. Both conserved end residues are part of each CDR3. D genes are given only for firm matches. Only part of the rows carry a size: once, few, many, or a class if the clone is expanded.

v_call: TRBV11-2; d_call: NA; j_call: TRBJ2-2; clone_size: few; cdr3_aa: CASSLRYTGELFF; cdr3_nt: TGTGCCAGCAGCTTAAGGTACACCGGGGAGCTGTTTTTT
v_call: TRBV15; d_call: NA; j_call: TRBJ1-1; clone_size: few; cdr3_aa: CATSRQRVSQEAFF; cdr3_nt: TGTGCCACCAGCAGACAGCGGGTGAGCCAAGAAGCTTTCTTT
v_call: TRBV27; d_call: TRBD2; j_call: TRBJ2-1; clone_size: NA; cdr3_aa: CASSALGLAGGDEQFF; cdr3_nt: TGTGCCAGCAGTGCGCTGGGACTAGCGGGGGGGGATGAGCAGTTCTTC
v_call: TRBV20-1; d_call: TRBD2; j_call: TRBJ2-1; clone_size: few; cdr3_aa: CSATGTSFNEQFF; cdr3_nt: TGCAGTGCCACCGGGACTAGCTTCAATGAGCAGTTCTTC
v_call: TRBV6-1; d_call: NA; j_call: TRBJ1-6; clone_size: NA; cdr3_aa: CASRKEGTWGSPLHF; cdr3_nt: TGTGCCAGCAGGAAGGAGGGGACCTGGGGTTCACCCCTCCACTTT
v_call: TRBV19; d_call: NA; j_call: TRBJ2-2; clone_size: many; cdr3_aa: CASSIGLAGELFF; cdr3_nt: TGTGCCAGTAGTATTGGGCTGGCCGGGGAGCTGTTTTTT
v_call: TRBV4-3; d_call: TRBD2; j_call: TRBJ2-3; clone_size: few; cdr3_aa: CASSQERGVAGQTQYF; cdr3_nt: TGCGCCAGCAGCCAAGAGCGGGGGGTAGCTGGGCAGACGCAGTATTTT
v_call: TRBV20-1; d_call: TRBD1; j_call: TRBJ2-3; clone_size: NA; cdr3_aa: CSAPRGRGTDTQYF; cdr3_nt: TGCAGTGCACCACGAGGCAGGGGGACAGATACGCAGTATTTT
v_call: TRBV12-3/TRBV12-4; d_call: TRBD1; j_call: TRBJ1-5; clone_size: NA; cdr3_aa: CASSDRGLRSNQPQHF; cdr3_nt: TGTGCCAGCAGTGACAGGGGGCTACGAAGCAATCAGCCCCAGCATTTT
v_call: TRBV4-1; d_call: NA; j_call: TRBJ1-1; clone_size: NA; cdr3_aa: CASSLLLGSEEAFF; cdr3_nt: TGCGCCAGCAGCCTACTACTTGGGTCAGAAGAAGCTTTCTTT
v_call: TRBV30; d_call: TRBD1; j_call: TRBJ1-5; clone_size: few; cdr3_aa: CAWTGQGNQPQHF; cdr3_nt: TGTGCCTGGACCGGACAGGGCAATCAGCCCCAGCATTTT
v_call: TRBV20-1; d_call: TRBD1; j_call: TRBJ1-6; clone_size: few; cdr3_aa: CSPDRADSPLHF; cdr3_nt: TGCAGTCCCGACAGGGCCGATTCACCCCTCCACTTT
v_call: TRBV5-1; d_call: TRBD1; j_call: TRBJ2-1; clone_size: NA; cdr3_aa: CASSLEGQGGNEQFF; cdr3_nt: TGCGCCAGCAGCTTGGAGGGACAGGGGGGCAATGAGCAGTTCTTC
v_call: TRBV7-8; d_call: NA; j_call: TRBJ2-7; clone_size: few; cdr3_aa: CATSLQGGYEQYF; cdr3_nt: TGTGCCACCTCCCTACAGGGAGGATACGAGCAGTACTTC
v_call: TRBV20-1; d_call: NA; j_call: TRBJ1-3; clone_size: NA; cdr3_aa: CSAGRESGNTIYF; cdr3_nt: TGCAGTGCTGGCAGGGAGTCTGGAAACACCATATATTTT
v_call: TRBV29-1; d_call: TRBD1; j_call: TRBJ1-2; clone_size: NA; cdr3_aa: CSVEGTVNYGYTF; cdr3_nt: TGCAGCGTAGAAGGGACAGTTAACTATGGCTACACCTTC
v_call: TRBV5-1; d_call: TRBD1; j_call: TRBJ1-3; clone_size: few; cdr3_aa: CASTSSTGNGNTIYF; cdr3_nt: TGCGCCAGCACCTCCTCGACAGGGAATGGAAACACCATATATTTT
v_call: TRBV9; d_call: TRBD1; j_call: TRBJ2-2; clone_size: few; cdr3_aa: CASTRVGTGGTGELFF; cdr3_nt: TGTGCCAGCACCCGAGTTGGGACAGGGGGAACCGGGGAGCTGTTTTTT
v_call: TRBV5-1; d_call: NA; j_call: TRBJ2-5; clone_size: NA; cdr3_aa: CASSLVLGIGETQYF; cdr3_nt: TGCGCCAGCAGCTTGGTGTTGGGGATTGGGGAGACCCAGTACTTC
v_call: TRBV29-1; d_call: NA; j_call: TRBJ1-1; clone_size: few; cdr3_aa: CSVVNRAGFTEAFF; cdr3_nt: TGCAGCGTCGTAAACCGGGCAGGGTTTACTGAAGCTTTCTTT
v_call: TRBV19; d_call: TRBD2; j_call: TRBJ2-1; clone_size: NA; cdr3_aa: CASSIDPSGGALEQFF; cdr3_nt: TGTGCCAGTAGTATAGATCCCAGCGGGGGGGCTTTGGAGCAGTTCTTC
v_call: TRBV5-1; d_call: NA; j_call: TRBJ1-1; clone_size: many; cdr3_aa: CASSLDPAGLTKAFF; cdr3_nt: TGCGCCAGCAGCTTGGATCCCGCTGGCCTCACTAAAGCTTTCTTT
v_call: TRBV18; d_call: NA; j_call: TRBJ1-2; clone_size: few; cdr3_aa: CASSPESGPYGYTF; cdr3_nt: TGTGCCAGCTCACCCGAGTCAGGGCCTTATGGCTACACCTTC
v_call: TRBV7-8; d_call: NA; j_call: TRBJ1-1; clone_size: many; cdr3_aa: CASSSRAGQRGMNTEAFF; cdr3_nt: TGTGCCAGCAGTTCAAGGGCAGGGCAAAGAGGGATGAACACTGAAGCTTTCTTT
v_call: TRBV2; d_call: NA; j_call: TRBJ2-6; clone_size: few; cdr3_aa: CASRRRSIPLFSGANVLTF; cdr3_nt: TGTGCCAGCAGGAGGAGGTCTATTCCCCTCTTCTCTGGGGCCAACGTCCTGACTTTC
v_call: TRBV5-4; d_call: NA; j_call: TRBJ2-3; clone_size: NA; cdr3_aa: CASTLSDTQYF; cdr3_nt: TGTGCCAGCACACTGTCAGATACGCAGTATTTT
v_call: TRBV7-2; d_call: TRBD2; j_call: TRBJ2-5; clone_size: many; cdr3_aa: CASSLTGLAVGETQYF; cdr3_nt: TGTGCCAGCAGCTTAACGGGACTAGCGGTGGGCGAGACCCAGTACTTC
v_call: TRBV18; d_call: NA; j_call: TRBJ2-3; clone_size: NA; cdr3_aa: CASSRDRGTETQYF; cdr3_nt: TGTGCCAGCTCCCGGGACCGAGGCACGGAGACGCAGTATTTT
v_call: TRBV7-8; d_call: TRBD1; j_call: TRBJ2-2; clone_size: NA; cdr3_aa: CASSKGDRERELFF; cdr3_nt: TGTGCCAGCAGCAAAGGGGACAGGGAGAGAGAGCTGTTTTTT
v_call: TRBV4-1; d_call: TRBD2; j_call: TRBJ2-7; clone_size: NA; cdr3_aa: CASSQGTSGVSSYEQYF; cdr3_nt: TGCGCCAGCAGCCAAGGAACTAGCGGGGTAAGCTCCTACGAGCAGTACTTC
v_call: TRBV6-5; d_call: NA; j_call: TRBJ2-1; clone_size: NA; cdr3_aa: CASSLGTFYEQFF; cdr3_nt: TGTGCCAGCAGTTTGGGGACTTTCTATGAGCAGTTCTTC
v_call: TRBV5-1; d_call: TRBD1; j_call: TRBJ2-5; clone_size: NA; cdr3_aa: CASSLLPGTATETQYF; cdr3_nt: TGCGCCAGCAGCTTGCTCCCCGGGACAGCCACAGAGACCCAGTACTTC
v_call: TRBV19; d_call: TRBD2; j_call: TRBJ2-5; clone_size: few; cdr3_aa: CASSTGLARHATQYF; cdr3_nt: TGTGCCAGTAGTACCGGACTAGCGCGACACGCGACCCAGTACTTC
v_call: TRBV5-1; d_call: NA; j_call: TRBJ1-6; clone_size: NA; cdr3_aa: CASSLVGSESPLHF; cdr3_nt: TGCGCCAGCAGCTTGGTGGGGTCGGAGTCACCCCTCCACTTT
v_call: TRBV7-2; d_call: TRBD1; j_call: TRBJ1-5; clone_size: NA; cdr3_aa: CASSSSYAGTGLQPQHF; cdr3_nt: TGTGCCAGCAGCTCATCTTACGCCGGGACAGGGCTGCAACCCCAGCATTTT
v_call: TRBV4-1; d_call: NA; j_call: TRBJ1-2; clone_size: NA; cdr3_aa: CASSQPASGNGYTF; cdr3_nt: TGCGCCAGCAGCCAACCCGCGTCAGGGAATGGCTACACCTTC
v_call: TRBV20-1; d_call: TRBD2; j_call: TRBJ2-1; clone_size: NA; cdr3_aa: CSASPVAGSYNEQFF; cdr3_nt: TGCAGTGCTAGCCCCGTAGCGGGATCCTACAATGAGCAGTTCTTC
v_call: TRBV4-1; d_call: NA; j_call: TRBJ2-7; clone_size: few; cdr3_aa: CASSKGETEQYF; cdr3_nt: TGCGCCAGCAGCAAAGGGGAGACTGAGCAGTACTTC
v_call: TRBV28; d_call: NA; j_call: TRBJ1-1; clone_size: NA; cdr3_aa: CASRRGRDTEAFF; cdr3_nt: TGTGCCAGCAGACGGGGGAGGGACACTGAAGCTTTCTTT
v_call: TRBV7-9; d_call: NA; j_call: TRBJ2-5; clone_size: NA; cdr3_aa: CASSFFGGETQYF; cdr3_nt: TGTGCCAGCAGCTTTTTCGGAGGGGAGACCCAGTACTTC
v_call: TRBV6-2/TRBV6-3; d_call: NA; j_call: TRBJ2-3; clone_size: once; cdr3_aa: CASSYSTAGLTDTQYF; cdr3_nt: TGTGCCAGCAGTTACTCGACGGCAGGGCTCACAGATACGCAGTATTTT
v_call: TRBV7-9; d_call: TRBD1; j_call: TRBJ1-6; clone_size: few; cdr3_aa: CASSTGQGGSSPLHF; cdr3_nt: TGTGCCAGCAGCACAGGACAGGGGGGTTCCTCACCCCTCCACTTT
v_call: TRBV12-3/TRBV12-4; d_call: TRBD1; j_call: TRBJ2-3; clone_size: few; cdr3_aa: CASSAGTGFPDTQYF; cdr3_nt: TGTGCCAGCAGCGCCGGGACAGGGTTCCCAGATACGCAGTATTTT
v_call: TRBV29-1; d_call: NA; j_call: TRBJ2-2; clone_size: few; cdr3_aa: CSVVTGNTGELFF; cdr3_nt: TGCAGCGTGGTAACAGGGAACACCGGGGAGCTGTTTTTT
v_call: TRBV4-3; d_call: TRBD1; j_call: TRBJ1-3; clone_size: NA; cdr3_aa: CASSQYPGQSSGNTIYF; cdr3_nt: TGCGCCAGCAGCCAGTACCCGGGACAGAGTTCTGGAAACACCATATATTTT
v_call: TRBV9; d_call: NA; j_call: TRBJ1-2; clone_size: NA; cdr3_aa: CASSAVDRGYTF; cdr3_nt: TGTGCCAGCAGCGCCGTCGACCGCGGCTACACCTTC
v_call: TRBV30; d_call: TRBD2; j_call: TRBJ2-4; clone_size: NA; cdr3_aa: CAWSGLAGEFQYF; cdr3_nt: TGTGCCTGGAGTGGACTAGCGGGGGAATTTCAGTACTTC
v_call: TRBV5-1; d_call: NA; j_call: TRBJ2-4; clone_size: few; cdr3_aa: CASSLAPGAKNIQYF; cdr3_nt: TGCGCCAGCAGCTTGGCCCCCGGGGCCAAAAACATTCAGTACTTC
v_call: TRBV19; d_call: NA; j_call: TRBJ2-2; clone_size: many; cdr3_aa: CASSMQGRTGELFF; cdr3_nt: TGTGCCAGTAGTATGCAGGGCAGAACCGGGGAGCTGTTTTTT
v_call: TRBV12-3/TRBV12-4; d_call: NA; j_call: TRBJ2-3; clone_size: many; cdr3_aa: CASSSRGTDTQYF; cdr3_nt: TGTGCCAGCAGTTCAAGGGGCACAGATACGCAGTATTTT
v_call: TRBV20-1; d_call: TRBD1; j_call: TRBJ1-2; clone_size: few; cdr3_aa: CSAGTGVSSGYTF; cdr3_nt: TGCAGTGCAGGGACAGGGGTTTCATCTGGCTACACCTTC
v_call: TRBV29-1; d_call: NA; j_call: TRBJ2-2; clone_size: NA; cdr3_aa: CSVDTGNTGELFF; cdr3_nt: TGCAGCGTTGATACAGGGAACACCGGGGAGCTGTTTTTT
v_call: TRBV12-3/TRBV12-4; d_call: NA; j_call: TRBJ1-1; clone_size: few; cdr3_aa: CASSAGGTEAFF; cdr3_nt: TGTGCCAGCAGTGCCGGTGGAACTGAAGCTTTCTTT
v_call: TRBV7-3; d_call: NA; j_call: TRBJ1-1; clone_size: many; cdr3_aa: CASSGHYTEAFF; cdr3_nt: TGTGCCAGCTCGGGACACTACACTGAAGCTTTCTTT
v_call: TRBV5-1; d_call: TRBD2; j_call: TRBJ2-3; clone_size: few; cdr3_aa: CASSLDGGGNTDTQYF; cdr3_nt: TGCGCCAGCAGCTTGGACGGCGGGGGGAACACAGATACGCAGTATTTT
v_call: TRBV28; d_call: TRBD1; j_call: TRBJ1-4; clone_size: many; cdr3_aa: CASSPPFLTGGDEKLFF; cdr3_nt: TGTGCCAGCAGTCCACCATTCTTGACAGGGGGAGATGAAAAACTGTTTTTT
v_call: TRBV7-2; d_call: NA; j_call: TRBJ2-2; clone_size: few; cdr3_aa: CASNPGPGLNTGELFF; cdr3_nt: TGTGCCAGCAACCCCGGGCCTGGACTGAACACCGGGGAGCTGTTTTTT
v_call: TRBV29-1; d_call: NA; j_call: TRBJ1-2; clone_size: few; cdr3_aa: CSVEDEPADPKNTF; cdr3_nt: TGCAGCGTCGAAGACGAGCCAGCTGACCCTAAAAACACCTTC
v_call: TRBV24-1; d_call: TRBD1; j_call: TRBJ2-3; clone_size: few; cdr3_aa: CATSEPGQGTDTQYF; cdr3_nt: TGTGCCACCAGTGAACCGGGACAGGGCACAGATACGCAGTATTTT